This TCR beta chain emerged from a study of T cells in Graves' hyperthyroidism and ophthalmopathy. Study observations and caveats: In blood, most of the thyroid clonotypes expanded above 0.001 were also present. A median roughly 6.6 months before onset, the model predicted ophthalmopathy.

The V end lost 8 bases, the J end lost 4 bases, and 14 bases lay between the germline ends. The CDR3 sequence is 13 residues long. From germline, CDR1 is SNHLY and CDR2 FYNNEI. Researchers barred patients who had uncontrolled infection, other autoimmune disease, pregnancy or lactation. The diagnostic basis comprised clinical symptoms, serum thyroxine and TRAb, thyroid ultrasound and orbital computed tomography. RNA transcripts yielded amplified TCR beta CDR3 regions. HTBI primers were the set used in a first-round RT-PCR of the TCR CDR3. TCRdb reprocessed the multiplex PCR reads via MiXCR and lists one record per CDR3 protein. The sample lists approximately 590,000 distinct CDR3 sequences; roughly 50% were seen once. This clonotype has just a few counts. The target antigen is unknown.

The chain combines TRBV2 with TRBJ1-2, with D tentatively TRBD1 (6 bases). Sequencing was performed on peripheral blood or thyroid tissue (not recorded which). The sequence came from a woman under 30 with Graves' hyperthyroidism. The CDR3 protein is CASGGGGLYGYTF. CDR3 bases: TGTGCCAGCGGAGGAGGGGGGCTCTATGGCTACACCTTC.